These 25 T cell receptor beta chains originate from one sample sequenced in a study of blood T cell repertoires in COVID-19. Libraries were prepared by immunoSEQ multiplex PCR; TCRdb keeps only in-frame clonotypes and omits some of them. This table holds around 250,000 clones, approximately 86% found once. Sequences were obtained from PBMCs or T cells enriched from blood (not recorded which). These receptors were obtained from a woman between 50 and 59 years old who had recovered from COVID-19.

This rearrangement joins TRBV19 to TRBJ2-2; maybe TRBD2 (6 bases). This CDR3 region has 16 residues. The V end was cut by 7 bases, the J end by 4 bases, with 19 bases between. CDR1 is LNHDA and CDR2 is SQIVND in the germline V gene (reference sequence). The CDR3, as DNA: TGTGCCAGTAATTCCCCCGGCGGGACGGGCACCGGGGAGCTGTTTTTT. It is translated as CASNSPGGTGTGELFF.

This chain uses TRBV7-6 with TRBJ2-7; no definite D call. The CDR3 contains 15 residues. The V gene's germline CDR1 is SGHVS and CDR2 FNYEAQ. With 2 bases removed from V and 0 bases from J, the gap between germline ends came to 11 bases. As DNA, the CDR3 is TGTGCCAGCAGCTTATATCCACTTAGCTCCTACGAGCAGTACTTC. It encodes CASSLYPLSSYEQYF.

This clone came up a few times. V usage is TRBV7-9 and J usage is TRBJ2-7, with TRBD1 matching over 7 bases. V lost 5 bases and J lost 11; bases outside the gene matches: 21. Germline lookup yields CDR1 SEHNR and CDR2 FQNEAQ (reference sequence). This CDR3 spans 16 amino acids. CDR3 DNA: TGTGCCAGCAGCGACCCGCCAGGCAGGGGGAATCCCCAAAAGTACTTC. This translates into CASSDPPGRGNPQKYF.

CDR3 sequence (DNA): TGTGCCAGCAACCCCGCGGGTCAAGAGACCCAGTACTTC. This encodes CASNPAGQETQYF. V gene TRBV28 combines with J gene TRBJ2-5, with TRBD2 as a possible D gene (5 bases). The CDR3 length is 13 residues. Trimming removed 7 bases from V and 2 bases from J, with 11 bases in between. CDR1 and CDR2 from the germline V gene are MDHEN and SYDVKM.

The chain combines TRBV12-3 or TRBV12-4 with TRBJ1-2; 11 bases align to TRBD1. The CDR3 contains 12 residues. V gave up 6 bases and J gave up 13 bases; unmatched junction bases: 7. This chain's CDR3 is CASRTGTGGSTF. As DNA, the CDR3 is TGTGCCAGCAGAACCGGGACAGGGGGGTCCACCTTC.

The chain has TRBV5-1 and TRBJ2-7; D is possibly TRBD2 (5 bases). V lost 4 bases and J lost 3, with 20 bases in between. This CDR3 region has 16 residues. Germline V CDR1 and CDR2: SGHRS, YFSETQ. CDR3 in DNA: TGCGCCAGCAGCCTTGGAGTTAGCGTAGCAGACTACGAGCAGTACTTC. It yields the protein CASSLGVSVADYEQYF.

The chain is built from TRBV16 and TRBJ2-7; 9 nucleotides align to TRBD1. The CDR3 loop spans 13 amino acids. The germline CDR1 and CDR2 sequences are KGHSY and FQNENV. Unmatched junction bases numbered 3, after V lost 4 bases and J lost 5 bases. Here the CDR3 reads CASSPGQGDEQYF. CDR3 DNA: TGTGCCAGCAGCCCGGGACAGGGTGACGAGCAGTACTTC.

V usage is TRBV2 and J usage is TRBJ2-7; D is undetermined. V lost 4 bases and J lost 7, with 11 bases in between. This CDR3 contains 12 residues. CDR1 and CDR2 from the germline V gene are SNHLY and FYNNEI. CDR3 DNA sequence: TGTGCCAGCAGTGTTTACTACCATGAGCAGTACTTC. Its translation is CASSVYYHEQYF.

This chain links TRBV7-2 with TRBJ2-5; TRBD2 agrees at 9 bases. The J segment lost 4 bases and the V segment lost 0 bases, leaving 6 bases of the junction unmatched. CDR1 and CDR2 (germline): SGHTA, FQGNSA. The length of the CDR3 is 16 residues. The CDR3 bases are TGTGCCAGCAGCTTAGCCACGCGGGAGGGCCGAGAGACCCAGTACTTC. This translates into CASSLATREGRETQYF.

The genes are TRBV2 and TRBJ2-7, with D tentatively TRBD1 (5 bases). From germline, CDR1 is SNHLY and CDR2 FYNNEI. Trimming took 7 bases from V and 0 from J, leaving 13 bases between them. The CDR3 has 14 residues. CDR3 sequence: CASTPGSLSYEQYF. CDR3 nucleotide sequence: TGTGCCAGCACCCCAGGGTCTCTCTCCTACGAGCAGTACTTC.

This clone turned up a few times. The V gene is TRBV7-9, the J gene TRBJ2-5; D is unresolved. The length of the CDR3 is 13 residues. Germline loops: CDR1 SEHNR, CDR2 FQNEAQ (reference sequence). With 3 bases removed from V and 2 bases from J, the gap between germline ends came to 7 bases. CDR3 sequence (DNA): TGTGCCAGCAGCTTTAGTAAGCAAGAGACCCAGTACTTC. Translating gives CASSFSKQETQYF.

This clone was recorded once. V and J are TRBV5-8 and TRBJ1-5; 9 bases are shared with TRBD1. This CDR3 spans 17 amino acids. V lost 2 bases to trimming and J lost 4 bases; unmatched junction nucleotides: 10. Germline values: CDR1 SGHTS, CDR2 YDEGEE. The CDR3 here is CASSLTSDRGVNQPQHF. CDR3 DNA: TGTGCCAGCAGCTTAACCTCGGACAGGGGAGTAAATCAGCCCCAGCATTTT.

This chain connects TRBV12-3 or TRBV12-4 to TRBJ1-1; D is uncertain. The V gene lost 6 bases and the J gene lost 5 bases, with 7 bases spanning the gap. The CDR3 extends over 11 amino acids. Written as DNA, the CDR3 is TGTGCCAGCAGATCACAGACTGAAGCTTTCTTT. It specifies CASRSQTEAFF.

The V call is TRBV7-6, the J call TRBJ2-7; no firm D call. V was shortened by 2 bases and J by 1 base, with 9 bases between the two germline ends. The CDR3 runs to 14 residues. Germline assignment: CDR1 SGHVS and CDR2 FNYEAQ. The CDR3 region has the DNA TGTGCCAGCAGCTTATTGACTCATTCCTACGAGCAGTACTTC. Translation: CASSLLTHSYEQYF. Complete variable domain (other parts from reference TRBV7-6 and TRBJ2-7): GAGVSQSPRYKVTKRGQDVALRCDPISGHVSLYWYRQALGQGPEFLTYFNYEAQQDKSGLPNDRFSAERPEGSISTLTIQRTEQRDSAMYRCASSLLTHSYEQYFGPGTRLTVT.

V usage is TRBV28 and J usage is TRBJ1-5; the D is unclear. Trimming cost V 5 bases and J 4 bases, with 3 bases left between them. The CDR3 totals 11 residues. Germline CDR1 is MDHEN and CDR2 is SYDVKM. The CDR3 region has the DNA TGTGCCAGCAGTCAGAATCAGCCCCAGCATTTT. Amino acids: CASSQNQPQHF.

CDR3 loop: CASSLGLAGAVETQYF. The CDR3 DNA follows: TGCGCCAGCAGCTTGGGTTTAGCGGGAGCAGTGGAGACCCAGTACTTC. The chain carries TRBV5-1 and TRBJ2-5; 9 positions match TRBD2. The trim removed 0 bases at V and 5 bases at J, leaving 8 bases unmatched. Germline CDR1 is SGHRS and CDR2 is YFSETQ. The CDR3 extends over 16 amino acids.

The rearrangement links TRBV14 to TRBJ2-2, with D possibly matching TRBD2 (6 bases). V gave up 0 bases and J gave up 4 bases, with 9 bases separating them. Germline V gene sequence: CDR1 SGHDN, CDR2 FVKESK. The CDR3 has 15 residues. CDR3 in DNA: TGTGCCAGCAGCCAAGAGGGACTTACCACCGGGGAGCTGTTTTTT. Its protein product is CASSQEGLTTGELFF.

This chain uses TRBV5-4 with TRBJ2-2; TRBD1 might be the D (6 bases). V lost 0 bases and J 4 bases, leaving 13 bases between the germline ends. CDR3 length equals 16 residues. Germline V CDR1 and CDR2: SGHNT, YYREEE (reference sequence). The DNA for the CDR3 is TGTGCCAGCAGCTTGGCGCGGCAGGGGCCCACCGGGGAGCTGTTTTTT. Residues: CASSLARQGPTGELFF.

This chain joins TRBV18 and TRBJ1-1, with 7 positions matching TRBD1. Germline loops: CDR1 KGHSH, CDR2 LQKENI. The CDR3 contains 15 residues. The V and J ends lost 6 bases and 4 bases, in that order; junction bases with no gene match: 11. The CDR3 nucleotides read TGTGCCAGCTCTCTTGGACAGGCCGGGGGCACTGAAGCTTTCTTT. It encodes CASSLGQAGGTEAFF.

V is TRBV11-2 and J is TRBJ2-5; a weak D match, TRBD2 (6 bases). Trimming shortened V by 1 base and J by 0 bases, and 15 bases separated the two germline ends. Per the germline V gene, CDR1 is SGHAT and CDR2 is FQNNGV. The length of the CDR3 is 17 residues. The CDR3 reads CASSLGVSGMYQETQYF. CDR3 coding DNA: TGTGCCAGCAGCTTAGGAGTTAGCGGAATGTACCAAGAGACCCAGTACTTC. Filled out from reference TRBV11-2 and TRBJ2-5, the complete variable domain reads EAGVAQSPRYKIIEKRQSVAFWCNPISGHATLYWYQQILGQGPKLLIQFQNNGVVDDSQLPKDRFSAERLKGVDSTLKIQPAKLEDSAVYLCASSLGVSGMYQETQYFGPGTRLLVL.

This sequence joins TRBV25-1 and TRBJ1-1, with D unresolved. CDR3 size: 13 residues. V was shortened by 4 bases and J by 5 bases, with 11 bases between the two germline ends. Germline values: CDR1 MGHDK, CDR2 SYGVNS. CDR3 sequence reads: CASSGAGKTEAFF. The CDR3 bases are TGTGCCAGCAGTGGAGCGGGGAAAACTGAAGCTTTCTTT.

A single count supports this clone. The chain links TRBV6-2 or TRBV6-3 to TRBJ2-3; unclear D gene. This CDR3 has 15 residues. V was shortened by 6 bases and J by 3 bases, with 16 bases between the two germline ends. Germline CDR1 and CDR2: MNHEY and SVGEGT. The DNA for the CDR3 is TGTGCCAGCAGCCCAACTTGGGCCGGAACAGATACGCAGTATTTT. Protein: CASSPTWAGTDTQYF.

The chain has TRBV7-2 and TRBJ2-1; 8 bases agree with TRBD2. This CDR3 has 16 amino acids. The germline V gene has CDR1 SGHTA and CDR2 FQGNSA. With V trimmed by 2 bases and J by 7 bases, 10 bases remained unmatched. The CDR3 DNA is TGTGCCAGCAGCTTAAAAGCGGGAGTCGGTTGGAATGAGCAGTTCTTC. Encoded protein: CASSLKAGVGWNEQFF.

The chain joins TRBV7-2 to TRBJ2-2; 7 bases map to TRBD2. The CDR3 has 15 amino acids. Germline V CDR1 and CDR2: SGHTA, FQGNSA. V lost 2 bases and J lost 3; bases outside the gene matches: 3. This CDR3 reads CASSLPSGYTGELFF. The CDR3 DNA reads as TGTGCCAGCAGCTTACCTAGCGGTTACACCGGGGAGCTGTTTTTT. Drawing the rest from reference TRBV7-2 and TRBJ2-2, the complete variable domain is GAGVSQSPSNKVTEKGKDVELRCDPISGHTALYWYRQSLGQGLEFLIYFQGNSAPDKSGLPSDRFSAERTGGSVSTLTIQRTQQEDSAVYLCASSLPSGYTGELFFGEGSRLTVL.

This clone has a single count. The chain's CDR3 is CASSYSGSSYEQYF. Written as DNA, the CDR3 is TGTGCCAGCAGTTATAGCGGGAGCTCCTACGAGCAGTACTTC. V and J are TRBV2 and TRBJ2-7; TRBD2 agrees at 9 bases. CDR3 size: 14 residues. V gave up 5 bases and J gave up 0 bases; unmatched junction bases: 2. Per germline, CDR1 SNHLY and CDR2 FYNNEI.